The rows below give T cell receptor beta chains drawn from one sample of a study of PD-L1 blockade in urothelial cancer. Generated by immunoSEQ multiplex PCR, the TCRdb table keeps only in-frame clones and is missing some. The profile shows 41,000 or so clones, approximately 81% of them singletons. The material was PBMCs, obtained around atezolizumab (anti-PD-L1) treatment. The receptor set was obtained from a man between 65 and 85 years old with urothelial cancer. Both conserved end residues are part of each CDR3. Each record gives: V gene, D gene, J gene, clone size, CDR3 DNA, CDR3 protein. D genes are given only for firm matches. Size is stated for part of the rows, as once, few or many counts, or as a class when the clone is expanded.

TRBV5-1	TRBD2	TRBJ2-2	NA	TGCGCCAGCAGCTGGGGACTAGCGGGAGCTGGGGAGCTGTTTTTT	CASSWGLAGAGELFF
TRBV19	TRBD1	TRBJ1-2	NA	TGTGCCAGTAGTGATGACAGGGGGCCCCACTATGGCTACACCTTC	CASSDDRGPHYGYTF
TRBV5-1	NA	TRBJ1-1	NA	TGCGCCAGCAGCGTTGGAGCTAACACTGAAGCTTTCTTT	CASSVGANTEAFF
TRBV15	NA	TRBJ1-2	NA	TGTGCCACCAGCGGATCGACAGGAGGTCGGGGCTACACCTTC	CATSGSTGGRGYTF
TRBV28	NA	TRBJ1-2	NA	TGTGCCAGCAGGACACAGGCGACCTATGGCTACACCTTC	CASRTQATYGYTF
TRBV6-4	NA	TRBJ1-4	NA	TGTGCCAGCATCCGACCTCCCCGCAGGGGTGCAACTAATGAAAAACTGTTTTTT	CASIRPPRRGATNEKLFF
TRBV7-8	NA	TRBJ2-1	NA	TGTGCCAGCACCAAGGACTATCCCGAAGTCGGTAATGAGCAGTTCTTC	CASTKDYPEVGNEQFF
TRBV28	NA	TRBJ2-2	NA	TGTGCCAGCAGGCAGGGGCGGAACACCGGGGAGCTGTTTTTT	CASRQGRNTGELFF
TRBV5-1	NA	TRBJ2-5	NA	TGCGCCAGCAGCTTGGAGGCTAGACGGGTGGAGACCCAGTACTTC	CASSLEARRVETQYF
TRBV4-1	TRBD1	TRBJ1-5	NA	TGCGCCAGCAGCCACCCGGCCGGGACAGGGATGGGTGGCAATCAGCCCCAGCATTTT	CASSHPAGTGMGGNQPQHF
TRBV9	NA	TRBJ1-5	NA	TGTGCCAGCAGCGTAGACTACAGGGCAATTCAGCCCCAGCATTTT	CASSVDYRAIQPQHF
TRBV11-2	TRBD2	TRBJ2-7	NA	TGTGCCAGCAGCTTAGATTATGAGCGGGGCCTCTACGAGCAGTACTTC	CASSLDYERGLYEQYF
TRBV19	TRBD2	TRBJ2-1	NA	TGTGCCAGTGGGTTGCGGGAGGGCCTAATGCAGTTCTTC	CASGLREGLMQFF
TRBV27	TRBD2	TRBJ2-1	NA	TGTGCCAGCAGTGCCAGACTAGCGGGACTTTTCAATGAGCAGTTCTTC	CASSARLAGLFNEQFF
TRBV30	NA	TRBJ1-2	few	TGTGCCTGGAGTGTACAAGGGGACTATGGCTACACCTTC	CAWSVQGDYGYTF
TRBV10-3	TRBD1	TRBJ2-5	NA	TGTGCCATCAGTGAAGGGGGACAGGGTTTCGGAGAGACCCAGTACTTC	CAISEGGQGFGETQYF
TRBV5-1	TRBD2	TRBJ2-1	few	TGCGCCAGCAGCATCCTAGCGGCCATTAACAATGAGCAGTTCTTC	CASSILAAINNEQFF
TRBV4-1	NA	TRBJ2-3	once	TGCGCCAGCAGCCAAGCCCCCTTGGAGGATACGCAGTATTTT	CASSQAPLEDTQYF
TRBV9	TRBD2	TRBJ2-1	NA	TGTGCCAGCAGCCGGGGAGGACTAGAAAGGACCGAGCAGTTCTTC	CASSRGGLERTEQFF
TRBV25-1	NA	TRBJ1-6	NA	TGTGCCAGCAGTGAATTAAGAGGGAGCTCCTATAATTCACCCCTCCACTTT	CASSELRGSSYNSPLHF
TRBV27	TRBD1	TRBJ1-1	NA	TGTGCCAGCAGTCGACAGGGAACGGGCACTGAAGCTTTCTTT	CASSRQGTGTEAFF
TRBV5-1	NA	TRBJ2-5	NA	TGCGCCAGCAGCCAAACCGGGACTCTGTACCAAGAGACCCAGTACTTC	CASSQTGTLYQETQYF
TRBV4-1	NA	TRBJ2-3	NA	TGCGCCAGCAGCCCTATCGGACTATTGCCCACAGATACGCAGTATTTT	CASSPIGLLPTDTQYF
TRBV10-3	TRBD1	TRBJ1-2	NA	TGTGCCATCAGATCTATCCGGACAGGGCCCAACTATGGCTACACCTTC	CAIRSIRTGPNYGYTF
TRBV5-1	NA	TRBJ1-3	NA	TGCGCCAGCAGCTTGGGGGGGGAGAACACCATATATTTT	CASSLGGENTIYF
TRBV19	TRBD2	TRBJ2-1	NA	TGTGCCAGTAGTCCCCCCGGGACTAGCTCCTCCAATGAGCAGTTCTTC	CASSPPGTSSSNEQFF
TRBV19	TRBD1	TRBJ2-7	once	TGTGCCAGTAGTCCACGGGCCGGGACAGGAGAGTACGAGCAGTACTTC	CASSPRAGTGEYEQYF
TRBV19	TRBD1	TRBJ1-4	NA	TGTGCCAGTAGCGTCCCGGGACAGGCAACTAATGAAAAACTGTTTTTT	CASSVPGQATNEKLFF